The 29 T cell receptor beta chains reported below all come from one sample, sequenced in a study of T-cell reconstitution after alpha-beta-depleted transplantation in children. Library preparation (for TCRbeta) was performed with unique molecular identifiers. One entry per CDR3 protein results from TCRdb running MiXCR on the PCR reads. The top ten hold about 15% of the sample, which has approximately 83,000 distinct CDR3 sequences, 12% seen once. Source: PBMCs from the stem cell graft donor, taken from the stem cell graft. These receptors were collected from a human donor who donated a stem cell graft to a child with inherited bone marrow failure.

The count of this clonotype is one. The J gene is TRBJ2-2, the V gene TRBV19; D is undetermined. V was cut by 1 base and J by 0 bases, with 3 bases left in between. Germline V gene lookup returns CDR1 LNHDA and CDR2 SQIVND (reference sequence). The CDR3 is made up of 14 amino acids. CDR3: CASSIAPNTGELFF. Written as DNA, the CDR3 is TGTGCCAGTAGTATAGCACCGAACACCGGGGAGCTGTTTTTT.

Ten or more counts support this clonotype. This chain links TRBV15 with TRBJ2-2; 9 positions match TRBD1. The CDR3 consists of 15 residues. V dropped 4 bases and J dropped 6; count of bases not matched to a gene: 6. The germline V gene has CDR1 LNHNV and CDR2 YYDKDF (reference sequence). CDR3 region: CATSIVTGGPGELFF. CDR3 nucleotide sequence: TGTGCCACCAGCATTGTCACAGGGGGCCCCGGGGAGCTGTTTTTT.

The chain carries TRBV23-1 and TRBJ2-1; the D gene is possibly TRBD2 (5 bases). TRBV23-1 is placed among ORFs of uncertain function. The CDR3 totals 16 residues. Trimming removed 0 bases from V and 2 bases from J, with 11 bases in between. The CDR3: CASSQSRRYPYNEQFF. DNA for the CDR3: TGCGCCAGCAGTCAATCGCGGAGGTACCCCTACAATGAGCAGTTCTTC.

The J gene is TRBJ2-7, the V gene TRBV11-1, with TRBD1 identical over 8 bases. The CDR3 totals 14 residues. Germline V gene lookup returns CDR1 SGHAT and CDR2 FQDESV (reference sequence). The V and J ends lost 0 bases and 4 bases, in that order; junction bases with no gene match: 2. The CDR3 coding sequence is TGTGCCAGCAGCTTAGCTACAGGGGGGTACGAGCAGTACTTC. As protein: CASSLATGGYEQYF.

The table lists this clonotype with many counts. This sequence joins TRBV29-1 and TRBJ2-1; D possibly corresponds to TRBD1 (7 bases). CDR3 length: 12 residues. Germline CDR1 SQVTM, CDR2 ANQGSEA. Between the trimmed V and J ends, which lost 3 bases and 7 bases, there was a span of 10 bases. The CDR3 DNA is TGCAGCGTTGAGGCAGGGGGGAATGAGCAGTTCTTC. As protein: CSVEAGGNEQFF.

Regarding this clonotype: A read error is possible here, since a much larger clone lies one base away. The chain joins TRBV6-5 to TRBJ1-4; 9 bases line up with TRBD1. Germline CDR1 MNHEY, CDR2 SVGAGI. CDR3 length equals 17 residues. The CDR3 reads CASSYSSVWDRDERLFF. The CDR3 DNA reads TGTGCCAGCAGTTACTCGTCCGTTTGGGACAGGGACGAAAGACTGTTTTTT.

This clonotype has a handful of counts. The J gene is TRBJ1-1, the V gene TRBV5-4; weak D call: TRBD1 (6 bases). V lost 1 base, J lost 10 bases, and 11 bases lay in between. From germline, CDR1 is SGHNT and CDR2 YYREEE (reference sequence). The CDR3 extends over 12 amino acids. CDR3 DNA: TGTGCCAGCAGCTTGTGGGGGCTCGGAGCTTTCTTT. Translation: CASSLWGLGAFF.

This clonotype has just a few counts. DNA of the CDR3: TGTGCTAGTGGTTTGGAGGTTGGAAACACCATATATTTT. It codes for CASGLEVGNTIYF. The rearrangement uses TRBV12-5 and TRBJ1-3; the D is unclear. The CDR3 sequence is 13 residues long. Trimming took off 1 base at V and 3 bases at J, with 4 bases between the two ends. The germline CDR1 and CDR2 sequences are LGHNT and FRNRAP.

This clonotype was seen repeatedly, ten times or more. The chain uses TRBV11-1 and TRBJ1-5; tentative D call: TRBD1 (6 bases). Looked up from germline, CDR1 is SGHAT and CDR2 is FQDESV (reference sequence). The CDR3 is 16 amino acids. V lost 5 bases, J lost 6 bases, and 20 bases lay in between. The CDR3 DNA sequence: TGTGCCAGCAGCCCTCGCCCCCGGCAGGGGTGTCAGCCCCAGCATTTT. It specifies CASSPRPRQGCQPQHF.

This clonotype was observed at least ten times. The rearrangement uses TRBV7-2 and TRBJ1-5; D not resolved. The germline V gene has CDR1 SGHTA and CDR2 FQGNSA. Deletions cut 5 bases from V and 0 bases from J, with 11 bases between. CDR3 length: 15 residues. The CDR3 is CASSLGWGSNQPQHF. Written as DNA, the CDR3 is TGTGCCAGCAGCCTTGGCTGGGGTAGCAATCAGCCCCAGCATTTT. The full variable domain, rest sourced from reference TRBV7-2 and TRBJ1-5, is GAGVSQSPSNKVTEKGKDVELRCDPISGHTALYWYRQSLGQGLEFLIYFQGNSAPDKSGLPSDRFSAERTGGSVSTLTIQRTQQEDSAVYLCASSLGWGSNQPQHFGDGTRLSIL.

This clonotype was counted at least ten times. The chain recombines TRBV7-9 with TRBJ2-6; weak D call: TRBD2 (7 bases). V lost 5 bases and J lost 0, with 14 bases in between. Germline V gene sequence: CDR1 SEHNR, CDR2 FQNEAQ (reference sequence). CDR3 length: 17 amino acids. This CDR3 is CASSPGGAGSGANVLTF. As DNA, the CDR3 is TGTGCCAGCAGCCCGGGGGGCGCGGGCTCTGGGGCCAACGTCCTGACTTTC.

This clonotype was observed many times. The V gene is TRBV6-5, the J gene TRBJ2-1; 15 bases map to TRBD2. This CDR3 has 16 residues. Per the germline V gene, CDR1 is MNHEY and CDR2 is SVGAGI. The V gene end was trimmed by 8 bases and the J gene end by 4 bases; junction bases not matched to a gene: 6. The CDR3 DNA sequence: TGTGCCAGCCTCGGGACTAGCGGGAGGTGGTACAATGAGCAGTTCTTC. Residues: CASLGTSGRWYNEQFF.

This clonotype was seen many times. This chain links TRBV12-3 or TRBV12-4 with TRBJ1-5, with TRBD1 matching 9 bases. V shed 2 bases and J 4 bases; nucleotides not matched to a gene: 3. The CDR3 runs 15 residues. Here the CDR3 DNA reads TGTGCCAGCAGTTTATCTGGACAGGGGAATCAGCCCCAGCATTTT. Encoded protein: CASSLSGQGNQPQHF.

The chain joins TRBV18 to TRBJ2-7, with 11 bases lining up with TRBD2. The CDR3 spans 16 residues. The V and J ends lost 0 bases and 3 bases, in that order; junction bases with no gene match: 4. The germline V gene encodes CDR1 KGHSH and CDR2 LQKENI. CDR3 in amino acids: CASSPPRTSGYYEQYF. CDR3 bases: TGTGCCAGCTCACCACCCCGGACTAGCGGGTACTACGAGCAGTACTTC.

This clonotype was counted many times. The rearrangement uses TRBV12-3 or TRBV12-4 and TRBJ1-1; possibly TRBD1 for D (5 bases). The CDR3 is made up of 14 amino acids. V gave up 4 bases and J gave up 0 bases, with 9 bases separating them. The CDR3 sequence is CASSYRTLNTEAFF. CDR3 coding DNA: TGTGCCAGCAGTTACAGGACACTGAACACTGAAGCTTTCTTT.

The V call is TRBV7-8, the J call TRBJ1-1, with no clear D. This CDR3 has 14 amino acids. V gave up 3 bases and J gave up 2 bases, with 10 bases separating them. Germline V gene lookup returns CDR1 SGHVS and CDR2 FQNEAQ. For the CDR3, the DNA is TGTGCCAGCAGCTTTATCGCGTGTAACACTGAAGCTTTCTTT. Protein: CASSFIACNTEAFF.

This clonotype was observed at least ten times. CDR3 in DNA: TGCGCCAGCAGCGTAGGGGGAGGGGCGTCCCACAATGAGCAGTTCTTC. The encoded protein is CASSVGGGASHNEQFF. V gene TRBV5-1 combines with J gene TRBJ2-1; weak D call: TRBD2 (7 bases). The CDR3 is made up of 16 amino acids. In germline, CDR1 is SGHRS, CDR2 YFSETQ. Deletions cut 4 bases from V and 5 bases from J, with 19 bases between.

The chain recombines TRBV20-1 with TRBJ2-3, with D unresolved. This CDR3 contains 15 residues. Germline V gene data show CDR1 as DFQATT and CDR2 as SNEGSKA (reference sequence). V lost 5 bases to trimming and J lost 2 bases, with 17 bases between them. DNA for the CDR3: TGCAGTGCTCACGGGTGGGCCAGCAACACAGATACGCAGTATTTT. Amino acids: CSAHGWASNTDTQYF.

This clonotype was counted at least ten times. The chain uses TRBV24-1 and TRBJ2-3, with D possibly matching TRBD2 (5 bases). With 3 bases removed from V and 2 bases from J, the gap between germline ends came to 11 bases. The V gene's germline CDR1 is KGHDR and CDR2 SFDVKD. This CDR3 contains 15 residues. CDR3 residues: CATSDPADPTDTQYF. The CDR3 DNA sequence: TGTGCCACCAGTGATCCAGCGGACCCCACAGATACGCAGTATTTT.

This clonotype was seen a few times. The gene calls are TRBV11-2 and TRBJ2-7, with 13 bases lining up with TRBD2. Germline V gene sequence: CDR1 SGHAT, CDR2 FQNNGV. Unmatched junction bases numbered 9, after V lost 5 bases and J lost 5 bases. The CDR3 runs 16 residues. The CDR3 spells CASSRRTSGSTHEQYF. The CDR3 nucleotides are TGTGCCAGCAGCCGAAGGACTAGCGGGAGCACCCACGAGCAGTACTTC.

This clonotype came up many times. Sequence at one end of the junction differs from germline and may be a read error. The chain carries TRBV12-3 or TRBV12-4 and TRBJ2-5; 9 bases fit TRBD2. The CDR3 is 20 residues long. As DNA, the CDR3 is TGTGCCAGCAGCCCGGCAGGGCTAGCGGGGTCGGGGGGGGTAATAGAGGCCCAGTACTTC. It encodes CASSPAGLAGSGGVIEAQYF.

There are many counts of this clonotype. The V call is TRBV5-1, the J call TRBJ2-5; 7 bases map to TRBD1. This CDR3 spans 16 amino acids. After removal of 4 bases from V and 2 bases from J, the junction contained 11 bases not matched to a gene. CDR1 and CDR2 from the germline V gene are SGHRS and YFSETQ. As DNA, the CDR3 is TGCGCCAGCAGCCACAACGTCGGGACAGCTCAAGAGACCCAGTACTTC. Translating gives CASSHNVGTAQETQYF. The full variable domain, with the rest looked up from reference TRBV5-1 and TRBJ2-5, is KAGVTQTPRYLIKTRGQQVTLSCSPISGHRSVSWYQQTPGQGLQFLFEYFSETQRNKGNFPGRFSGRQFSNSRSEMNVSTLELGDSALYLCASSHNVGTAQETQYFGPGTRLLVL.

This rearrangement joins TRBV7-2 to TRBJ2-2; 9 bases line up with TRBD2. Trimming cost V 4 bases and J 4 bases; bases outside gene matches: 7. Germline CDR1 reads SGHTA; CDR2 reads FQGNSA. The CDR3 has 16 amino acids. The CDR3 nucleotides are TGTGCCAGCAGCTACCTAGGCGGGGGGGCCACCGGGGAGCTGTTTTTT. This encodes CASSYLGGGATGELFF. The variable domain in full, completed from reference TRBV7-2 and TRBJ2-2, reads GAGVSQSPSNKVTEKGKDVELRCDPISGHTALYWYRQSLGQGLEFLIYFQGNSAPDKSGLPSDRFSAERTGGSVSTLTIQRTQQEDSAVYLCASSYLGGGATGELFFGEGSRLTVL.

This chain uses TRBV20-1 with TRBJ1-3; D uncertain. V lost 5 bases, J lost 4 bases, and 12 bases lay in between. This CDR3 spans 13 amino acids. The V gene's germline CDR1 is DFQATT and CDR2 SNEGSKA (reference sequence). The CDR3 loop is CSAVVTQGNTIYF. In DNA, the CDR3 is TGCAGTGCTGTGGTAACGCAGGGAAACACCATATATTTT.

This clonotype was observed a handful of times. The chain links TRBV29-1 to TRBJ1-1, with 8 positions matching TRBD1. Germline V CDR1 and CDR2: SQVTM, ANQGSEA. The length of the CDR3 is 15 residues. Trimming at V came to 4 bases and at J to 0 bases, leaving 7 bases not matched to a gene. CDR3 bases: TGCAGCGTTGCGATCCCAGGGGGCTTGAACACTGAAGCTTTCTTT. It specifies CSVAIPGGLNTEAFF.

The J gene is TRBJ2-4, the V gene TRBV6-4, with a possible D match to TRBD2 (5 bases). CDR3 length equals 13 residues. From germline, CDR1 is MRHNA and CDR2 SNTAGT. V was trimmed by 2 bases and J by 9 bases, leaving 11 bases between them. CDR3 region: CASSDTGSSIQYF. CDR3 coding DNA: TGTGCCAGCAGTGACACGGGGTCTAGCATTCAGTACTTC.

This clonotype turned up a few times. The chain has TRBV20-1 and TRBJ2-1; 10 bases align to TRBD2. The ends lost 1 base at V and 13 bases at J; junction bases unmatched: 13. Germline lookup yields CDR1 DFQATT and CDR2 SNEGSKA (reference sequence). The CDR3 runs 15 residues. The CDR3 region has the DNA TGCAGTGCTAGAGCCCCTGGGGGTAGCGGGGGGCGACAGTTCTTC. Its translation: CSARAPGGSGGRQFF.

This sequence joins TRBV19 and TRBJ1-5; TRBD1 matches 10 bases. CDR3 length: 17 amino acids. V gave up 7 bases and J gave up 2 bases; unmatched junction bases: 11. From germline, CDR1 is LNHDA and CDR2 SQIVND (reference sequence). The CDR3 nucleotides are TGTGCCAGTAATCAACTCTGGGACAGGGGTGGCAATCAGCCCCAGCATTTT. Its translation is CASNQLWDRGGNQPQHF. The full variable domain, rest sourced from reference TRBV19 and TRBJ1-5, is DGGITQSPKYLFRKEGQNVTLSCEQNLNHDAMYWYRQDPGQGLRLIYYSQIVNDFQKGDIAEGYSVSREKKESFPLTVTSAQKNPTAFYLCASNQLWDRGGNQPQHFGDGTRLSIL.

The chain recombines TRBV5-4 with TRBJ1-2; 10 nucleotides match TRBD1. The germline V gene encodes CDR1 SGHNT and CDR2 YYREEE (reference sequence). Losses at the gene ends were 4 bases for V and 1 base for J; bases not matched to a gene: 7. The CDR3 contains 16 residues. The CDR3 reads CASSGGTGARNYGYTF. DNA for the CDR3: TGTGCCAGCAGCGGGGGGACAGGGGCCCGTAACTATGGCTACACCTTC.